This is a list of T cell receptor beta chains from one sample in a study of T-cell reconstitution after alpha-beta-depleted transplantation in children. In TCRdb, the PCR reads were re-called with MiXCR into one record per CDR3 protein. In the table there are about 72,000 distinct CDR3 sequences, 7.3% of which are singletons. This specimen consisted of PBMCs from the stem cell graft donor, obtained from the stem cell graft. These receptors came from a human donor who donated a stem cell graft to a child with acute lymphoblastic leukemia. Each CDR3 is given with its conserved first and last residue. D genes are given only for firm matches. For some rows the clone size is stated as once, few or many, or as a class when expanded; others skip it.

cdr3_length: 17
d_call: TRBD1
clone_size: -
v_call: TRBV6-5
j_call: TRBJ2-3
cdr3_nt: TGTGCCAGCAGTTACTCGAAGGGGACAGGGCGTGAAGATACGCAGTATTTT
cdr3_aa: CASSYSKGTGREDTQYF

cdr3_length: 12
d_call: -
clone_size: many
v_call: TRBV6-1
j_call: TRBJ2-7
cdr3_nt: TGTGCCAGCAGTGAAGATGCATACGAGCAGTACTTC
cdr3_aa: CASSEDAYEQYF

cdr3_length: 15
d_call: TRBD2
clone_size: -
v_call: TRBV7-2
j_call: TRBJ2-5
cdr3_nt: TGTGCCAGCAGCACGGGACTAGCGGGGGGAGAGACCCAGTACTTC
cdr3_aa: CASSTGLAGGETQYF

cdr3_length: 14
d_call: -
clone_size: -
v_call: TRBV19
j_call: TRBJ1-1
cdr3_nt: TGTGCCAGTAGTATAGAGCGAACAAACACTGAAGCTTTCTTT
cdr3_aa: CASSIERTNTEAFF

cdr3_length: 16
d_call: TRBD2
clone_size: many
v_call: TRBV20-1
j_call: TRBJ2-1
cdr3_nt: TGCAGTGCACCGCCCTACGGGGGGAGCTCCTACAATGAGCAGTTCTTC
cdr3_aa: CSAPPYGGSSYNEQFF

cdr3_length: 18
d_call: TRBD2
clone_size: many
v_call: TRBV11-2
j_call: TRBJ2-3
cdr3_nt: TGTGCCAGCAGCTTAGAAGTAGCGGGAAGATACCGCACAGATACGCAGTATTTT
cdr3_aa: CASSLEVAGRYRTDTQYF

cdr3_length: 15
d_call: TRBD1
clone_size: -
v_call: TRBV10-3
j_call: TRBJ1-1
cdr3_nt: TGTGCCATCAGTGAGGGGGGACAGGGAGGCACTGAAGCTTTCTTT
cdr3_aa: CAISEGGQGGTEAFF

cdr3_length: 14
d_call: TRBD1
clone_size: many
v_call: TRBV5-1
j_call: TRBJ2-4
cdr3_nt: TGCGCCAGCAGCGTGGACAGGGCCCAGGGCATTCAGTACTTC
cdr3_aa: CASSVDRAQGIQYF

cdr3_length: 11
d_call: -
clone_size: many
v_call: TRBV5-6
j_call: TRBJ2-7
cdr3_nt: TGTGCCAGCAGCTCCGGGTTTGAGCAGTACTTC
cdr3_aa: CASSSGFEQYF

cdr3_length: 14
d_call: -
clone_size: few
v_call: TRBV11-3
j_call: TRBJ2-1
cdr3_nt: TGTGCCAGCAGCTTCCAGGGGGGGCAAGGTGAGCAGTTCTTC
cdr3_aa: CASSFQGGQGEQFF

cdr3_length: 14
d_call: -
clone_size: many
v_call: TRBV10-3
j_call: TRBJ2-1
cdr3_nt: TGTGCCATCAGTGAGTCGGACTCCTACAATGAGCAGTTCTTC
cdr3_aa: CAISESDSYNEQFF

cdr3_length: 13
d_call: TRBD1
clone_size: -
v_call: TRBV29-1
j_call: TRBJ2-3
cdr3_nt: TGCAGCGTTGAAGGCCCCACAGGGGGTACGCAGTATTTT
cdr3_aa: CSVEGPTGGTQYF

cdr3_length: 15
d_call: TRBD1
clone_size: few
v_call: TRBV4-1
j_call: TRBJ1-1
cdr3_nt: TGCGCCAGCAGCCAAACAGGGGAGGGGTACACTGAAGCTTTCTTT
cdr3_aa: CASSQTGEGYTEAFF

cdr3_length: 14
d_call: -
clone_size: many
v_call: TRBV29-1
j_call: TRBJ1-1
cdr3_nt: TGCAGCGCCGAGGGACGGATGATGAACACTGAAGCTTTCTTT
cdr3_aa: CSAEGRMMNTEAFF

cdr3_length: 16
d_call: TRBD2
clone_size: -
v_call: TRBV5-5
j_call: TRBJ2-2
cdr3_nt: TGTGCCAGCAGCTTTGGTGCTAGCGGGAGTACCGGGGAGCTGTTTTTT
cdr3_aa: CASSFGASGSTGELFF

cdr3_length: 14
d_call: TRBD1
clone_size: many
v_call: TRBV2
j_call: TRBJ2-5
cdr3_nt: TGTGCCAGCAGTGAGGTAGCAGGGGGAGAGACCCAGTACTTC
cdr3_aa: CASSEVAGGETQYF

cdr3_length: 16
d_call: TRBD1
clone_size: few
v_call: TRBV4-2
j_call: TRBJ2-3
cdr3_nt: TGTGCCAGCAGCCAAGTAACAGGGGGCCCCACAGATACGCAGTATTTT
cdr3_aa: CASSQVTGGPTDTQYF

cdr3_length: 12
d_call: -
clone_size: many
v_call: TRBV29-1
j_call: TRBJ1-2
cdr3_nt: TGCAGCGTCCTCGTCGTGGGCTATGGCTACACCTTC
cdr3_aa: CSVLVVGYGYTF

cdr3_length: 13
d_call: -
clone_size: many
v_call: TRBV5-1
j_call: TRBJ2-7
cdr3_nt: TGCGCCAGCAGCTTGGAATCGTTCTACGAGCAGTACTTC
cdr3_aa: CASSLESFYEQYF

cdr3_length: 18
d_call: TRBD2
clone_size: -
v_call: TRBV20-1
j_call: TRBJ2-1
cdr3_nt: TGCAGTGCTAGAGATAGCCTAGCGGGAGGAACCTCCTACAATGAGCAGTTCTTC
cdr3_aa: CSARDSLAGGTSYNEQFF

cdr3_length: 13
d_call: -
clone_size: many
v_call: TRBV5-1
j_call: TRBJ2-1
cdr3_nt: TGCGCCAGCAGCTTGGGACTGGGGGATGAGCAGTTCTTC
cdr3_aa: CASSLGLGDEQFF

cdr3_length: 14
d_call: -
clone_size: many
v_call: TRBV6-1
j_call: TRBJ2-2
cdr3_nt: TGTGCCAGCAGTGTTTGGCAGGGAGGCGGGGAGCTGTTTTTT
cdr3_aa: CASSVWQGGGELFF

cdr3_length: 16
d_call: -
clone_size: many
v_call: TRBV7-8
j_call: TRBJ2-1
cdr3_nt: TGTGCCAGCAGCTCCCGGGACTTTAGCTCCTACAATGAGCAGTTCTTC
cdr3_aa: CASSSRDFSSYNEQFF

cdr3_length: 16
d_call: TRBD1
clone_size: -
v_call: TRBV18
j_call: TRBJ2-5
cdr3_nt: TGTGCCAGCTCACCTTTGGACAGGGTGAGAGAAGAGACCCAGTACTTC
cdr3_aa: CASSPLDRVREETQYF

cdr3_length: 14
d_call: TRBD1
clone_size: many
v_call: TRBV5-1
j_call: TRBJ2-7
cdr3_nt: TGCGCCAGCAGCCTGGGGACAGCCGGAATCGAGCAGTACTTC
cdr3_aa: CASSLGTAGIEQYF

cdr3_length: 15
d_call: -
clone_size: many
v_call: TRBV7-9
j_call: TRBJ1-4
cdr3_nt: TGTGCCAGCACCCAAAGGTTGCTCGGAGGAAAAAAACTGTTTTTT
cdr3_aa: CASTQRLLGGKKLFF

cdr3_length: 15
d_call: TRBD1
clone_size: many
v_call: TRBV5-1
j_call: TRBJ1-1
cdr3_nt: TGCTCCAGCATCCCGGGGACAGGTTTGGGCACTGAAGCTTTCTTT
cdr3_aa: CSSIPGTGLGTEAFF

cdr3_length: 16
d_call: -
clone_size: many
v_call: TRBV7-3
j_call: TRBJ1-1
cdr3_nt: TGTGCCAGCAGCTCCCGGGGGGGGAGGGGGAACACTGAAGCTTTCTTT
cdr3_aa: CASSSRGGRGNTEAFF

cdr3_length: 12
d_call: -
clone_size: -
v_call: TRBV29-1
j_call: TRBJ2-5
cdr3_nt: TGCAGCGTTGACATCGGGTTGGGGACCCAGTACTTC
cdr3_aa: CSVDIGLGTQYF

cdr3_length: 15
d_call: -
clone_size: many
v_call: TRBV12-3/TRBV12-4
j_call: TRBJ2-3
cdr3_nt: TGTGCCAGCAGTTTAATGTCAGGGGGCACAGATACGCAGTATTTT
cdr3_aa: CASSLMSGGTDTQYF

cdr3_length: 13
d_call: -
clone_size: -
v_call: TRBV20-1
j_call: TRBJ2-7
cdr3_nt: TGCAGTGCTAGTAAGACAGGAGCCTACGAGCAGTACTTC
cdr3_aa: CSASKTGAYEQYF

cdr3_length: 13
d_call: -
clone_size: many
v_call: TRBV9
j_call: TRBJ1-1
cdr3_nt: TGTGCCAGCAGCCCTGACATGAACACTGAAGCTTTCTTT
cdr3_aa: CASSPDMNTEAFF

cdr3_length: 13
d_call: -
clone_size: many
v_call: TRBV7-2
j_call: TRBJ2-1
cdr3_nt: TGTGCCAGCAGCTTAGGCTCCTACAATGAGCAGTTCTTC
cdr3_aa: CASSLGSYNEQFF

cdr3_length: 15
d_call: -
clone_size: few
v_call: TRBV4-1
j_call: TRBJ2-3
cdr3_nt: TGCGCCAGCAGCCAAGGTAGCCCAAGCACAGATACGCAGTATTTT
cdr3_aa: CASSQGSPSTDTQYF

cdr3_length: 14
d_call: -
clone_size: few
v_call: TRBV11-1
j_call: TRBJ1-2
cdr3_nt: TGTGCCAGCAGCGGGGGCGCCAAGGAGAGCGGCTACACCTTC
cdr3_aa: CASSGGAKESGYTF

cdr3_length: 15
d_call: -
clone_size: many
v_call: TRBV12-3/TRBV12-4
j_call: TRBJ1-1
cdr3_nt: TGTGCCAGCAGTTTATTAGCTAAGACGGTCACTGAAGCTTTCTTT
cdr3_aa: CASSLLAKTVTEAFF

cdr3_length: 17
d_call: -
clone_size: many
v_call: TRBV11-2
j_call: TRBJ2-1
cdr3_nt: TGTGCCAGCAGCCCACTTAGGGCGGGCCCCATGGACAATGAGCAGTTCTTC
cdr3_aa: CASSPLRAGPMDNEQFF

cdr3_length: 15
d_call: -
clone_size: few
v_call: TRBV6-4
j_call: TRBJ2-3
cdr3_nt: TGTGCCAGCAGTGACGGGGGCGCTAGCACAGATACGCAGTATTTT
cdr3_aa: CASSDGGASTDTQYF